These 6 T cell receptor beta chains were all obtained from the same sample, sequenced in a study of CD8+CD57+ T cells in acquired aplastic anemia. Template material for TCR beta VDJ and CDR3 profiling consisted of genomic DNA. MiXCR, applied by TCRdb to the reads, yields one record per CDR3 protein. Here the sample spans around 190,000 distinct CDR3 sequences, approximately 49% being singletons. Sequenced sample: sorted CD4+, CD8+, or CD8+CD57+ T cells (not recorded which) from PBMCs. These receptor sequences come from a human donor in good health, serving as a control.

The V and J genes are TRBV20-1 and TRBJ1-1; 10 bases are shared with TRBD1. CDR1 and CDR2 (germline): DFQATT, SNEGSKA (reference sequence). V shed 6 bases and J 1 base; nucleotides not matched to a gene: 5. This CDR3 has 14 amino acids. CDR3 region: CSADRGASNTEAFF. CDR3 DNA: TGCAGTGCGGACAGGGGGGCCTCGAACACTGAAGCTTTCTTT.

This clonotype was seen many times. The chain uses TRBV25-1 and TRBJ1-4, with D possibly matching TRBD1 (6 bases). Between the trimmed V and J ends, which lost 7 bases and 4 bases, there was a span of 7 bases. Germline CDR1 is MGHDK and CDR2 is SYGVNS. This CDR3 has 12 residues. This chain's CDR3 is CASKQGNEKLFF. The CDR3 DNA reads TGTGCCAGCAAACAGGGTAATGAAAAACTGTTTTTT.

The genes are TRBV29-1 and TRBJ2-1; 7 bases are shared with TRBD1. The CDR3 is 15 residues long. Germline V CDR1 and CDR2: SQVTM, ANQGSEA. The V gene end was trimmed by 4 bases and the J gene end by 4 bases; junction bases not matched to a gene: 10. Here the CDR3 reads CSVVRGQRLYNEQFF. The CDR3 bases are TGCAGCGTTGTCCGGGGACAGAGGTTATACAATGAGCAGTTCTTC.

Ten or more counts support this clonotype. This chain uses TRBV20-1 with TRBJ1-1; D perhaps matches TRBD1 (5 bases). The length of the CDR3 is 15 residues. Looked up from germline, CDR1 is DFQATT and CDR2 is SNEGSKA (reference sequence). Trimming removed 5 bases at V and 0 bases at J, with 16 bases between. The CDR3 coding sequence is TGCAGTGCTCCCCGACAGCCTATCCTGAACACTGAAGCTTTCTTT. Residues: CSAPRQPILNTEAFF.

The chain joins TRBV2 to TRBJ1-2, with 8 positions matching TRBD1. CDR1 and CDR2 from the germline V gene are SNHLY and FYNNEI. This CDR3 has 14 amino acids. V lost 6 bases, J lost 6 bases, and 9 bases stayed unmatched. The CDR3 DNA sequence: TGTGCCAGCAGGGGGCAGGGGGCACTGAATGGCTACACCTTC. Translating it yields CASRGQGALNGYTF. Variable domain in full (rest from reference TRBV2 and TRBJ1-2): EPEVTQTPSHQVTQMGQEVILRCVPISNHLYFYWYRQILGQKVEFLVSFYNNEISEKSEIFDDQFSVERPDGSNFTLKIRSTKLEDSAMYFCASRGQGALNGYTFGSGTRLTVV.

This clonotype was counted only a few times. The J gene is TRBJ1-1, the V gene TRBV11-2; the D gene is possibly TRBD1 (6 bases). Germline CDR1 is SGHAT and CDR2 is FQNNGV. V lost 1 base and J lost 4, with 10 bases in between. This CDR3 is built from 14 residues. The CDR3 loop reads CASSLGGQVTEAFF. The DNA for the CDR3 is TGTGCCAGCAGCTTAGGGGGGCAAGTCACTGAAGCTTTCTTT.